This entry lists 32 T cell receptor beta chains sequenced from one sample in a study of blood T cell repertoires in COVID-19. TCRdb's table, derived via immunoSEQ multiplex PCR, lists solely in-frame clones and lacks some. Here the sample spans about 120,000 clones, roughly three quarters being singletons. Sample: peripheral blood. The receptors stem from a human donor in a cohort sampled during active COVID-19.

The chain joins TRBV19 to TRBJ2-7, with 10 bases matching TRBD2. This CDR3 has 14 residues. V shed 5 bases and J 7 bases; nucleotides not matched to a gene: 8. CDR1 is LNHDA and CDR2 is SQIVND in the germline V gene (reference sequence). In DNA, the CDR3 is TGTGCCAGTAGTGTCAGCGGGAGGGCGGGGGAGCAGTACTTC. Translated, it gives CASSVSGRAGEQYF.

Of note for this clone: Other DNA sequences within the sample encode an identical CDR3. This chain connects TRBV5-1 to TRBJ1-2, with 8 bases matching TRBD1. The CDR3 runs 13 residues. In germline, CDR1 is SGHRS, CDR2 YFSETQ. V was pared by 1 base and J by 6 bases, with 2 bases of the junction left unmatched. CDR3 amino acids: CASSLTGGDGYTF. CDR3 sequence (DNA): TGCGCCAGCAGCTTGACAGGGGGTGATGGCTACACCTTC.

V is TRBV6-5 and J is TRBJ1-5; TRBD1 aligns across 11 bases. The CDR3 consists of 14 residues. V shed 8 bases and J 5 bases; nucleotides not matched to a gene: 5. Looked up from germline, CDR1 is MNHEY and CDR2 is SVGAGI. CDR3 DNA sequence: TGTGCCAGCGGCCGGGACAGGGGGGATCAGCCCCAGCATTTT. This sequence encodes CASGRDRGDQPQHF.

The rearrangement uses TRBV30 and TRBJ2-7; tentative D call: TRBD2 (6 bases). The length of the CDR3 is 14 residues. Trimming stripped 7 bases from V and 3 bases from J, with 19 bases between. Per the germline V gene, CDR1 is GTSNPN and CDR2 is SVGIG (reference sequence). CDR3 region: CASEWPSVSYEQYF. DNA for the CDR3: TGTGCCTCCGAGTGGCCTAGCGTGAGCTACGAGCAGTACTTC.

This clone showed up just once. V gene TRBV19 combines with J gene TRBJ1-5; D is ambiguous. V lost 9 bases and J lost 0, with 12 bases in between. The CDR3 has 14 residues. The V gene's germline CDR1 is LNHDA and CDR2 SQIVND (reference sequence). The CDR3 region has the DNA TGTGCCAGCGGAACCCAGGATAGCAATCAGCCCCAGCATTTT. This codes for CASGTQDSNQPQHF. Full variable domain (outside the CDR3, taken from reference TRBV19 and TRBJ1-5): DGGITQSPKYLFRKEGQNVTLSCEQNLNHDAMYWYRQDPGQGLRLIYYSQIVNDFQKGDIAEGYSVSREKKESFPLTVTSAQKNPTAFYLCASGTQDSNQPQHFGDGTRLSIL.

This chain links TRBV6-1 with TRBJ1-5, with D uncertain. Germline V gene data show CDR1 as MNHNS and CDR2 as SASEGT. The CDR3 length is 16 residues. The V end lost 0 bases, the J end lost 4 bases, and 13 bases lay between the germline ends. The CDR3 sequence: CASSEAQAPLNQPQHF. The CDR3 DNA reads as TGTGCCAGCAGTGAAGCTCAGGCCCCATTGAATCAGCCCCAGCATTTT.

V gene TRBV6-4 combines with J gene TRBJ2-5; a weak D match, TRBD2 (5 bases). CDR3 length: 13 residues. V was clipped by 5 bases and J by 5 bases, with 12 bases between them. Looked up from germline, CDR1 is MRHNA and CDR2 is SNTAGT. The CDR3 spells CASSSSRGETQYF. CDR3 DNA: TGTGCCAGCAGTTCGTCCCGAGGGGAGACCCAGTACTTC.

V gene TRBV27 combines with J gene TRBJ2-7, with 7 bases aligning to TRBD2. This CDR3 has 13 amino acids. The ends lost 5 bases at V and 7 bases at J; junction bases unmatched: 8. Germline lookup yields CDR1 MNHEY and CDR2 SMNVEV (reference sequence). CDR3 sequence reads: CASSPGLVGEQYF. CDR3 DNA: TGTGCCAGCAGTCCCGGACTAGTCGGGGAGCAGTACTTC.

The genes are TRBV25-1 and TRBJ1-1, with no clear D. There are 13 residues in the CDR3. The V gene's germline CDR1 is MGHDK and CDR2 SYGVNS. Deletions cut 2 bases from V and 0 bases from J, with 4 bases between. CDR3 nucleotides: TGTGCCAGCAGTGAAATCGTGAACACTGAAGCTTTCTTT. Translation: CASSEIVNTEAFF.

The V call is TRBV25-1, the J call TRBJ2-2; D is ambiguous. This CDR3 spans 11 amino acids. From germline, CDR1 is MGHDK and CDR2 SYGVNS. With 2 bases removed from V and 8 bases from J, the gap between germline ends came to 3 bases. The DNA of the CDR3 is TGTGCCAGCAGTGAACTAGGGGAGCTGTTTTTT. This translates into CASSELGELFF.

This chain uses TRBV28 with TRBJ1-2; 7 bases align to TRBD1. This CDR3 contains 15 residues. V lost 4 bases, J lost 7 bases, and 12 bases stayed unmatched. Germline lookup yields CDR1 MDHEN and CDR2 SYDVKM. The CDR3 region is CASSSPRGGFGGYTF. The CDR3 coding sequence is TGTGCCAGCAGTTCCCCCCGAGGGGGCTTTGGTGGCTACACCTTC.

The J gene is TRBJ1-4, the V gene TRBV6-5; the match to TRBD1 covers 8 bases. Germline CDR1 reads MNHEY; CDR2 reads SVGAGI. The CDR3 extends over 14 amino acids. J was trimmed by 7 bases and V by 6 bases; bases with no gene match: 7. CDR3 nucleotide sequence: TGTGCCAGCAGGATCCAGGGGGCTCGTGAAAAACTGTTTTTT. This sequence encodes CASRIQGAREKLFF.

This chain connects TRBV3-1 (or the pseudogene TRBV3-2) to TRBJ2-5; no reliable D call. The CDR3 loop spans 14 amino acids. V was clipped by 1 base and J by 4 bases, with 10 bases between them. Germline CDR1 is LGHDT and CDR2 is YNNKEL (reference sequence). The CDR3 sequence is CASSQAVSVETQYF. The CDR3 bases are TGTGCCAGCAGCCAAGCAGTGAGCGTAGAGACCCAGTACTTC.

Ten or more counts support this clone. The V gene is TRBV7-2, the J gene TRBJ2-7; TRBD2 agrees at 9 bases. The CDR3 contains 17 residues. Germline V gene lookup returns CDR1 SGHTA and CDR2 FQGNSA. V lost 4 bases, J lost 2 bases, and 12 bases stayed unmatched. CDR3 DNA: TGTGCCAGCAGCTCGACCTCACTAGCGGGCGCCGCCTACGAGCAGTACTTC. Protein sequence: CASSSTSLAGAAYEQYF.

V is TRBV7-8 and J is TRBJ2-5; a weak D match, TRBD2 (5 bases). V was clipped by 3 bases and J by 1 base, with 6 bases between them. This CDR3 contains 13 residues. The germline gives CDR1 SGHVS, CDR2 FQNEAQ. The CDR3 here is CASSLGSQETQYF. Written as DNA, the CDR3 is TGTGCCAGCAGCTTGGGGAGCCAAGAGACCCAGTACTTC.

A single count supports this clone. The chain carries TRBV5-1 and TRBJ2-3; 14 nucleotides align to TRBD2. The CDR3 sequence is 16 residues long. Trimming removed 3 bases from V and 5 bases from J; junction bases left unmatched: 5. Germline assignment: CDR1 SGHRS and CDR2 YFSETQ. Written as DNA, the CDR3 is TGCGCCAGCAGCTCGGGACTAGCGGGAGTGGTAGATACGCAGTATTTT. Its protein is CASSSGLAGVVDTQYF.

The V gene is TRBV6-6, the J gene TRBJ1-5; D remains unclear. The CDR3 spans 14 residues. Trimming pared 7 bases from V and 3 bases from J, leaving 13 bases between. Per germline, CDR1 MNHNY and CDR2 SVGAGI (reference sequence). The CDR3 here is CASTSGTFNQPQHF. For the CDR3, the DNA is TGTGCCAGCACCTCGGGTACATTCAATCAGCCCCAGCATTTT.

The chain employs TRBV10-3 and TRBJ2-5; 11 bases are shared with TRBD1. The germline V gene encodes CDR1 ENHRY and CDR2 SYGVKD. V dropped 4 bases and J dropped 5; count of bases not matched to a gene: 9. The CDR3 contains 16 residues. CDR3 sequence: CAISAGTGGGTETQYF. CDR3 in DNA: TGTGCCATCAGTGCCGGGACAGGGGGGGGAACGGAGACCCAGTACTTC.

The chain carries TRBV6-1 and TRBJ2-7; D is undetermined. The CDR3 length is 15 residues. Trimming pared 1 base from V and 7 bases from J, leaving 17 bases between. Germline V gene sequence: CDR1 MNHNS, CDR2 SASEGT. CDR3 nucleotide sequence: TGTGCCAGCAGTGAAGACGGGTTTTCCACTGGGGAGCAGTACTTC. This gives the protein CASSEDGFSTGEQYF.

This chain connects TRBV3-1 (or the pseudogene TRBV3-2) to TRBJ2-5; 8 bases are shared with TRBD2. The germline V gene has CDR1 LGHDT and CDR2 YNNKEL (reference sequence). This CDR3 spans 15 amino acids. V lost 0 bases, J lost 3 bases, and 3 bases stayed unmatched. CDR3 bases: TGTGCCAGCAGCCAAGATGGGACTAGAAAAGAGACCCAGTACTTC. Protein sequence: CASSQDGTRKETQYF.

The chain couples TRBV5-5 to TRBJ1-2; tentatively, D is TRBD1 (6 bases). Trimming stripped 1 base from V and 1 base from J, with 11 bases between. The CDR3 is made up of 15 amino acids. From germline, CDR1 is SGHKS and CDR2 YYEKEE (reference sequence). In DNA, the CDR3 is TGTGCCAGCAGCTTGACGACAGGCTTTAACTATGGCTACACCTTC. This codes for CASSLTTGFNYGYTF.

This clone was counted only a few times. The CDR3 is CASSQERGATHREQYF. CDR3 in DNA: TGTGCCAGCAGCCAAGAAAGAGGCGCCACACACCGAGAGCAGTACTTC. V is TRBV3-1 (or the pseudogene TRBV3-2) and J is TRBJ2-7; D remains ambiguous. The germline V gene has CDR1 LGHDT and CDR2 YNNKEL (reference sequence). CDR3 length equals 16 residues. The V end was cut by 0 bases, the J end by 7 bases, with 19 bases between.

The chain employs TRBV18 and TRBJ1-5; D is unclear. This CDR3 spans 16 amino acids. The ends were cut back, 2 bases at V and 3 bases at J, with 14 bases in the middle. The germline CDR1 and CDR2 sequences are KGHSH and LQKENI. The CDR3 spells CASSPATGANNQPQHF. The CDR3 DNA reads TGTGCCAGCTCACCAGCTACGGGAGCCAACAATCAGCCCCAGCATTTT.

The genes are TRBV21-1 and TRBJ2-7; no check of the table's D call, TRBD1, against the DNA was made. TRBV21-1 is shown as a pseudogene. The CDR3 extends over 15 amino acids. CDR3 nucleotide sequence: TGTGCCAGCCACAAACGAACGCCAGGGTCCTACGAGCAGTACTTC. Translated, it gives CASHKRTPGSYEQYF.

This clone showed up just a few times. The V gene is TRBV19, the J gene TRBJ1-2; D remains unclear. Germline CDR1 LNHDA, CDR2 SQIVND (reference sequence). V was shortened by 3 bases and J by 10 bases, with 12 bases between the two germline ends. The CDR3 runs 12 residues. CDR3 in amino acids: CASSIIAGLYTF. CDR3 nucleotide sequence: TGTGCCAGTAGTATCATCGCAGGACTCTACACCTTC.

This sequence joins TRBV11-2 and TRBJ2-2; 12 nucleotides align to TRBD2. Germline values: CDR1 SGHAT, CDR2 FQNNGV. V shed 3 bases and J 3 bases; nucleotides not matched to a gene: 5. CDR3 length: 17 residues. The CDR3 sequence: CASSFRLAGAYTGELFF. The CDR3 bases are TGTGCCAGCAGCTTCCGACTAGCGGGGGCGTACACCGGGGAGCTGTTTTTT.

A few counts support this clone. The chain joins TRBV10-3 to TRBJ2-7, with TRBD2 as a possible D gene (6 bases). Germline loops: CDR1 ENHRY, CDR2 SYGVKD. The CDR3 is 12 residues long. V lost 3 bases, J lost 9 bases, and 12 bases lay in between. Here the CDR3 DNA reads TGTGCCATCAGTGACCCGATCGGGGGGCAGTACTTC. It specifies CAISDPIGGQYF.

About this clone: Germline is not matched at one junction end, which may reflect a read error. The V and J genes are TRBV28 and TRBJ2-7; TRBD2 matches at 11 bases. CDR3 length: 12 amino acids. Germline CDR1 is MDHEN and CDR2 is SYDVKM. CDR3 amino acids: CASSPGLAVKLF. Here the CDR3 DNA reads TGTGCCAGCAGCCCGGGACTAGCGGTGAAGTTATTC.

The chain couples TRBV2 to TRBJ1-1, with 7 nucleotides matching TRBD1. With 4 bases clipped from V and 0 bases from J, the junction kept 8 bases outside the gene matches. This CDR3 has 16 residues. Germline V gene data show CDR1 as SNHLY and CDR2 as FYNNEI. DNA for the CDR3: TGTGCCAGCAGTGGCCCCCGGGACAGCCTGAACACTGAAGCTTTCTTT. Its translation is CASSGPRDSLNTEAFF.

The CDR3 DNA reads TGTGCCAGCAGCGTAGGCACAGGGGGTCTCGGGTCTGGGGCCAACGTCCTGACTTTC. It yields the protein CASSVGTGGLGSGANVLTF. The chain is built from TRBV9 and TRBJ2-6, with TRBD1 matching over 8 bases. Trimming removed 0 bases from V and 1 base from J; junction bases left unmatched: 9. The CDR3 contains 19 residues. The germline gives CDR1 SGDLS, CDR2 YYNGEE. Based on the CDR3 plus reference TRBV9 and TRBJ2-6, the full variable domain is DSGVTQTPKHLITATGQRVTLRCSPRSGDLSVYWYQQSLDQGLQFLIQYYNGEERAKGNILERFSAQQFPDLHSELNLSSLELGDSALYFCASSVGTGGLGSGANVLTFGAGSRLTVL.

The V and J genes are TRBV2 and TRBJ1-2; weak D call: TRBD1 (5 bases). Germline CDR1 is SNHLY and CDR2 is FYNNEI. The CDR3 spans 15 residues. V was clipped by 10 bases and J by 2 bases, with 20 bases between them. This CDR3 is CAIPIGGLRNYGYTF. DNA for the CDR3: TGTGCCATCCCGATCGGGGGGTTAAGAAACTATGGCTACACCTTC.

The V gene is TRBV13, the J gene TRBJ2-7; TRBD1 matches at 8 bases. The V and J ends lost 4 bases and 5 bases, in that order; junction bases with no gene match: 7. This CDR3 spans 14 amino acids. Germline lookup yields CDR1 PRHDT and CDR2 FYEKMQ (reference sequence). CDR3 residues: CASSSQGARDEQYF. Written as DNA, the CDR3 is TGTGCCAGCAGCTCTCAGGGGGCCAGGGACGAGCAGTACTTC.